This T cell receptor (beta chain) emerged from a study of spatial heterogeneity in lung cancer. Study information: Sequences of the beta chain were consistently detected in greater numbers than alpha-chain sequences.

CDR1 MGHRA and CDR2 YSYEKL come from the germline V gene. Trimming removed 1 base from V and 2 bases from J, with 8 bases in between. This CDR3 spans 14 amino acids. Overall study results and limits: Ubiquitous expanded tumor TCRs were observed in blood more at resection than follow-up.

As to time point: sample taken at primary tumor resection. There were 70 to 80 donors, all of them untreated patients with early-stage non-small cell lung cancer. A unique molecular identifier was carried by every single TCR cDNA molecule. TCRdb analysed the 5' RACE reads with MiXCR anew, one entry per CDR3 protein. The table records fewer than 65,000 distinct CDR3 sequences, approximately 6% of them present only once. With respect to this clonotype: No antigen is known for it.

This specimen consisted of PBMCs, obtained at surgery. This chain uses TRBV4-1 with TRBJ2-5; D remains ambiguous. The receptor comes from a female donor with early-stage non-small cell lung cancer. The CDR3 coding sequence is TGCGCCAGCAGCCAAGCCTCTATGCAAGAGACCCAGTACTTC. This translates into CASSQASMQETQYF.